The rows below give T cell receptor beta chains drawn from one sample of a study of blood T cell repertoires in COVID-19. Some clones are missing from TCRdb's copy, which holds only in-frame ones; the method was immunoSEQ multiplex PCR. This sample has around 51,000 clones; roughly 84% occur once, and the top ten carry about 4.1%. Sequenced input: peripheral blood. The receptors were sampled from a man at least 80 years old with active COVID-19. Both conserved end residues are part of each CDR3. The order of the fields is D gene, V gene, J gene, clone size, CDR3 DNA, CDR3 protein. D genes are given only for firm matches. Expanded clones are given a class, and other clones once, few, many or no size at all.

D gene: TRBD1; V gene: TRBV6-6; J gene: TRBJ1-1; clone size: once; CDR3 DNA: TGTGCCAGCGCGGGGATGGACAGGGGGCGAACTGAAGCTTTCTTT; CDR3 protein: CASAGMDRGRTEAFF
D gene: TRBD2; V gene: TRBV7-9; J gene: TRBJ2-1; clone size: .; CDR3 DNA: TGTGCCAGCAGCTTGACAGGTGGACTAGCGAGTGAGCAGTTCTTC; CDR3 protein: CASSLTGGLASEQFF
D gene: TRBD1; V gene: TRBV27; J gene: TRBJ1-5; clone size: .; CDR3 DNA: TGTGCCAGCAGTCTCCGTCAGACAGGGTCTGGAAATCAGCCCCAGCATTTT; CDR3 protein: CASSLRQTGSGNQPQHF
D gene: .; V gene: TRBV19; J gene: TRBJ1-3; clone size: .; CDR3 DNA: TGTGCCAGTAGTCAGGATCTCTCTGGAAACACCATATATTTT; CDR3 protein: CASSQDLSGNTIYF
D gene: .; V gene: TRBV28; J gene: TRBJ1-2; clone size: .; CDR3 DNA: TGTGCCAGCAGCACTAACTATGGCTACACCTTC; CDR3 protein: CASSTNYGYTF
D gene: TRBD2; V gene: TRBV3-1/TRBV3-2; J gene: TRBJ2-7; clone size: large; CDR3 DNA: TGTGCCAGCAGCCAAGAAGTTTATACCGGGACTAGCGACGAGCAGTACTTC; CDR3 protein: CASSQEVYTGTSDEQYF
D gene: .; V gene: TRBV15; J gene: TRBJ2-6; clone size: .; CDR3 DNA: TGTGCCACCAGCAGAGATCGTCGGCCAGGTTCGTCGCCACGATCTGGGGCCAACGTCCTGACTTTC; CDR3 protein: CATSRDRRPGSSPRSGANVLTF
D gene: .; V gene: TRBV18; J gene: TRBJ2-3; clone size: .; CDR3 DNA: TGTGCCAGCTCACCGCGGGGTTCTAGCACAGATACGCAGTATTTT; CDR3 protein: CASSPRGSSTDTQYF
D gene: .; V gene: TRBV5-1; J gene: TRBJ2-5; clone size: .; CDR3 DNA: TGCGCCAGCAGCTTATCGTCTCCCTCAGGTCAAGAGACCCAGTACTTC; CDR3 protein: CASSLSSPSGQETQYF
D gene: TRBD2; V gene: TRBV3-1/TRBV3-2; J gene: TRBJ2-5; clone size: .; CDR3 DNA: TGTGCCAGCAGTAGCGGGACTAGCAGAGAGACCCAGTACTTC; CDR3 protein: CASSSGTSRETQYF
D gene: .; V gene: TRBV18; J gene: TRBJ2-2; clone size: .; CDR3 DNA: TGTGCCAGCTCACCTCAGGGCGGCCCGCTCACCGGGGAGCTGTTTTTT; CDR3 protein: CASSPQGGPLTGELFF
D gene: .; V gene: TRBV5-1; J gene: TRBJ2-5; clone size: .; CDR3 DNA: TGCGCCAGCAGCTTAACAGGGATGGGAGAGACCCAGTACTTC; CDR3 protein: CASSLTGMGETQYF
D gene: .; V gene: TRBV14; J gene: TRBJ1-1; clone size: .; CDR3 DNA: TGTGCCAGCAGCCAAGGGGGCTGGACTGAAGCTTTCTTT; CDR3 protein: CASSQGGWTEAFF
D gene: TRBD1; V gene: TRBV28; J gene: TRBJ1-3; clone size: .; CDR3 DNA: TGTGCCAGCACCACGACAGGGGGAGATTACTCTGGAAACACCATATATTTT; CDR3 protein: CASTTTGGDYSGNTIYF
D gene: .; V gene: TRBV4-2; J gene: TRBJ1-3; clone size: .; CDR3 DNA: TGTGCCAGCAGCCACCTGGACAGCCGAAACACCATATATTTT; CDR3 protein: CASSHLDSRNTIYF
D gene: .; V gene: TRBV13; J gene: TRBJ2-2; clone size: .; CDR3 DNA: TGTGCCAGCAGCAATAGACAGGATTGGCCCGGGGAGCTGTTTTTT; CDR3 protein: CASSNRQDWPGELFF
D gene: .; V gene: TRBV10-3; J gene: TRBJ1-3; clone size: few; CDR3 DNA: TGTGCCATCAGTGAGGGGCCAGGGGCTGGAAACACCATATATTTT; CDR3 protein: CAISEGPGAGNTIYF
D gene: .; V gene: TRBV6-1; J gene: TRBJ1-5; clone size: .; CDR3 DNA: TGTGCCAGCAGTGAACAGGGTAGTCAGCCCCAGCATTTT; CDR3 protein: CASSEQGSQPQHF
D gene: .; V gene: TRBV5-1; J gene: TRBJ2-7; clone size: few; CDR3 DNA: TGCGCCAGCAGCGGAGGCCTTCCTGGGGGCACCTACGAGCAGTACTTC; CDR3 protein: CASSGGLPGGTYEQYF
D gene: TRBD1; V gene: TRBV28; J gene: TRBJ1-2; clone size: .; CDR3 DNA: TGTGCCAGCAGTGGGCGGGACAGGGGGCGATATGGCTACACCTTC; CDR3 protein: CASSGRDRGRYGYTF
D gene: .; V gene: TRBV6-2/TRBV6-3; J gene: TRBJ2-7; clone size: .; CDR3 DNA: TGTGCCAGCAGACCTAGTCGAGACAGGAGGTCCTACGAGCAGTACTTC; CDR3 protein: CASRPSRDRRSYEQYF
D gene: .; V gene: TRBV2; J gene: TRBJ1-2; clone size: .; CDR3 DNA: TGTGCCAGCACCATGGGGGGGCCCCAAAGCTATGGCTACACCTTC; CDR3 protein: CASTMGGPQSYGYTF
D gene: TRBD1; V gene: TRBV5-1; J gene: TRBJ2-7; clone size: .; CDR3 DNA: TGCGCCAGCAGCCCCGGACAGGGGGCGAACTCCTACGAGCAGTACTTC; CDR3 protein: CASSPGQGANSYEQYF
D gene: TRBD2; V gene: TRBV6-5; J gene: TRBJ2-7; clone size: .; CDR3 DNA: TGTGCCAGCGGGAGGGAAATCTACGAGCAGTACTTC; CDR3 protein: CASGREIYEQYF
D gene: .; V gene: TRBV20-1; J gene: TRBJ2-5; clone size: .; CDR3 DNA: TGCAGTGCTAGTATTGTAGCGCGACAAGAGACCCAGTACTTC; CDR3 protein: CSASIVARQETQYF
D gene: TRBD2; V gene: TRBV24-1; J gene: TRBJ2-1; clone size: .; CDR3 DNA: TGTGCCACCAGTGGGGACGGGAGGGGTATCAATGAGCAGTTCTTC; CDR3 protein: CATSGDGRGINEQFF
D gene: .; V gene: TRBV7-2; J gene: TRBJ1-2; clone size: once; CDR3 DNA: TGTGCCAGCAGCCCCTCGACAGCTAGCTATGGCTACACCTTC; CDR3 protein: CASSPSTASYGYTF
D gene: .; V gene: TRBV4-1; J gene: TRBJ2-1; clone size: .; CDR3 DNA: TGCGCCAGCAGCCAAGATATAGGCGGGGCATCCTACAATGAGCAGTTCTTC; CDR3 protein: CASSQDIGGASYNEQFF
D gene: TRBD1; V gene: TRBV4-1; J gene: TRBJ2-5; clone size: .; CDR3 DNA: TGCGCCAGCAGCCAAAGACCAGGGACAGTACTTCAAGAGACCCAGTACTTC; CDR3 protein: CASSQRPGTVLQETQYF
D gene: TRBD1; V gene: TRBV7-2; J gene: TRBJ1-2; clone size: .; CDR3 DNA: TGTGCCAGCAGCTCAAAACAGGGGAGCTATGGCTACACCTTC; CDR3 protein: CASSSKQGSYGYTF
D gene: .; V gene: TRBV30; J gene: TRBJ1-6; clone size: .; CDR3 DNA: TGTGCCTGGCGTAAAATTGGGCAGGGTGTGATCCACTTT; CDR3 protein: CAWRKIGQGVIHF
D gene: .; V gene: TRBV10-3; J gene: TRBJ2-7; clone size: .; CDR3 DNA: TGTGCCACGGAGGGGAATGCCTACGAGCAGTACTTC; CDR3 protein: CATEGNAYEQYF
D gene: .; V gene: TRBV3-1/TRBV3-2; J gene: TRBJ1-2; clone size: once; CDR3 DNA: TGTGCCAGCAGCGACGGGGGTTCTGGTGGCTACACCTTC; CDR3 protein: CASSDGGSGGYTF
D gene: .; V gene: TRBV6-5; J gene: TRBJ2-7; clone size: .; CDR3 DNA: TGTGCCAGCGGAAGGCCGGGAGTTAGCTACGAGCAGTACTTC; CDR3 protein: CASGRPGVSYEQYF
D gene: TRBD1; V gene: TRBV4-3; J gene: TRBJ2-5; clone size: .; CDR3 DNA: TGCGCCAGCAGCCCTGGGACAGACCAAGAGACCCAGTACTTC; CDR3 protein: CASSPGTDQETQYF
D gene: .; V gene: TRBV3-1/TRBV3-2; J gene: TRBJ2-1; clone size: .; CDR3 DNA: TGTGCCAGCAGCCAGGTGGGGGCCCTCTCCTACAATGAGCAGTTCTTC; CDR3 protein: CASSQVGALSYNEQFF
D gene: .; V gene: TRBV10-1; J gene: TRBJ1-5; clone size: .; CDR3 DNA: TGCGCCAGCAGTGACGGGGAGTCGGGCCAGCCCCAGCATTTT; CDR3 protein: CASSDGESGQPQHF
D gene: .; V gene: TRBV7-9; J gene: TRBJ1-1; clone size: .; CDR3 DNA: TGTGCCAGCAGCTTAGTAGGGGGTGAAGCTTTCTTT; CDR3 protein: CASSLVGGEAFF
D gene: TRBD2; V gene: TRBV5-1; J gene: TRBJ2-2; clone size: .; CDR3 DNA: TGCGCCAGCAGCCCGGGGGGTCGGAACACCGGGGAGCTGTTTTTT; CDR3 protein: CASSPGGRNTGELFF
D gene: TRBD2; V gene: TRBV3-1/TRBV3-2; J gene: TRBJ2-5; clone size: .; CDR3 DNA: TGTGCCAGCAGCCAAGCGACTAGCGGGAGGCTGGATGAGACCCAGTACTTC; CDR3 protein: CASSQATSGRLDETQYF
D gene: .; V gene: TRBV5-4; J gene: TRBJ2-5; clone size: .; CDR3 DNA: TGTGCCAGCAGCTTGGACAGGCGACCCGAGACCCAGTACTTC; CDR3 protein: CASSLDRRPETQYF
D gene: .; V gene: TRBV6-5; J gene: TRBJ2-5; clone size: .; CDR3 DNA: TGTGCCAGCGGACGACAGGCTAGCTGGGGTGAGACCCAGTACTTC; CDR3 protein: CASGRQASWGETQYF
D gene: TRBD1; V gene: TRBV6-6; J gene: TRBJ1-1; clone size: once; CDR3 DNA: TGTGCCAGCAGGTCAGGGGGCGAAGGTGAAGCTTTCTTT; CDR3 protein: CASRSGGEGEAFF
D gene: TRBD2; V gene: TRBV2; J gene: TRBJ2-7; clone size: .; CDR3 DNA: TGTGCCAGCAGTGATCTGGGACTAGCGGCTTTGGAGCAGTACTTC; CDR3 protein: CASSDLGLAALEQYF
D gene: TRBD2; V gene: TRBV11-3; J gene: TRBJ2-1; clone size: .; CDR3 DNA: TGTGCCAGCAGCTTAGAGAGGCGGGCTACTAGCGTCGATGAGCAGTTCTTC; CDR3 protein: CASSLERRATSVDEQFF
D gene: .; V gene: TRBV4-3; J gene: TRBJ2-1; clone size: once; CDR3 DNA: TGCGCCAGCAGCCAAGCAGGACTCAACAATGAGCAGTTCTTC; CDR3 protein: CASSQAGLNNEQFF
D gene: TRBD2; V gene: TRBV27; J gene: TRBJ2-1; clone size: .; CDR3 DNA: TGTGCCAGCAGTCCGGCCGGGACTAGCGGGAGAGATGAGCAGTTCTTC; CDR3 protein: CASSPAGTSGRDEQFF